These T cell receptor beta chains were read from a single sample in a study of glioma-infiltrating T cells. One entry per CDR3 protein, called by TCRdb with MiXCR from the multiplex PCR reads. The table lists 90,000 to 110,000 distinct CDR3 sequences, less than 30% of them singletons. The material sequenced was glioma tissue, nonneoplastic brain tissue, or PBMCs (not recorded which). The receptors derive from a human donor with low-grade glioma or glioblastoma, undergoing nonglioma brain surgery, or in good health (not recorded which). Each CDR3 is given with its conserved first and last residue. The D gene is left open where the match is weak. The listing skips clone size in some rows; elsewhere it reads once, few, many or a size class.

size	J	D	V	DNA	CDR3
many	TRBJ1-5	-	TRBV18	TGTGCCAGCTCATTGACGGTGGGACGTCCAGGGAGCAATCAGCCCCAGCATTTT	CASSLTVGRPGSNQPQHF
many	TRBJ2-7	TRBD1	TRBV7-2	TGTGCCAGCAGACGTCCGGGACAGGGCTACGAGCAGTACTTC	CASRRPGQGYEQYF
-	TRBJ1-2	TRBD1	TRBV30	TGTGCTTCGGACAGGGCGGACTATGGCTACACCTTC	CASDRADYGYTF
-	TRBJ2-1	-	TRBV18	TGTGCCAGCTCACGCTCTCCCCCCCCCAATGAGCAGTTCTTC	CASSRSPPPNEQFF
many	TRBJ2-3	-	TRBV27	TGTGCCAGCGGCGCAGCGTCTAGCACAGATACGCAGTATTTT	CASGAASSTDTQYF
many	TRBJ1-2	-	TRBV9	TGTGCCAGCAGCGTTAAGGAGAACGGAGGCTTCTATGGCTACACCTTC	CASSVKENGGFYGYTF
-	TRBJ1-1	-	TRBV5-1	TGCGCCAGCAGCTTGGGGTATAGGGGACTGAACACTGAAGCTTTCTTT	CASSLGYRGLNTEAFF
many	TRBJ2-7	TRBD1	TRBV12-3/TRBV12-4	TGTGCCAGCAGTTCATCCGGGACAGAGTCCTACGAGCAGTACTTC	CASSSSGTESYEQYF
many	TRBJ1-2	-	TRBV20-1	TGCAGTGCTAGAGACCATCGCAGGGACCTCTATGGCTACACCTTC	CSARDHRRDLYGYTF
many	TRBJ2-3	TRBD2	TRBV6-1	TGTGCCAGCAGTGGGACTAGCGTAGCAGATACGCAGTATTTT	CASSGTSVADTQYF
many	TRBJ1-1	TRBD1	TRBV2	TGTGCCAGCAGTCCCGGACAGGGAAACACTGAAGCTTTCTTT	CASSPGQGNTEAFF
-	TRBJ2-7	TRBD2	TRBV5-1	TGCGCCAGCAGCTTTTTACTAGCGGGAGGTGCCGAGCAGTACTTC	CASSFLLAGGAEQYF
many	TRBJ1-5	-	TRBV28	TGTGCCAGCAGTACCCAGGGGATTAGCAATCAGCCCCAGCATTTT	CASSTQGISNQPQHF
many	TRBJ2-7	-	TRBV20-1	TGCAGTGCTACTAGGGGGAGAGCTTCCGGTTACGAGCAGTACTTC	CSATRGRASGYEQYF
few	TRBJ2-1	-	TRBV29-1	TGCAGCGTTCCCCCGGACCAATGGGGGTACAATGAGCAGTTCTTC	CSVPPDQWGYNEQFF
many	TRBJ1-4	-	TRBV18	TGTGCCAGCCTGGCGGATCGGAATGAAAAACTGTTTTTT	CASLADRNEKLFF
few	TRBJ1-2	TRBD1	TRBV5-1	TGCGCCAGCAGCTTGGGGTCTCCGGGACAGGGACATGGCTACACCTTC	CASSLGSPGQGHGYTF
many	TRBJ1-1	-	TRBV12-3/TRBV12-4	TGTGCCAGCAGTTCCGGGACCCACACTGAAGCTTTCTTT	CASSSGTHTEAFF
many	TRBJ1-1	-	TRBV6-6	TGTGCCAGCAGTTACTCAGACCTCATGAACACTGAAGCTTTCTTT	CASSYSDLMNTEAFF
-	TRBJ2-3	-	TRBV7-2	TGTGCCAGCAGCCCTCCTGGAGGGGTTGAGCAGTATTTT	CASSPPGGVEQYF
many	TRBJ1-1	-	TRBV29-1	TGCAGCGTCGAAGGCAGGGAGCGAACTGAAGCTTTCTTT	CSVEGRERTEAFF
-	TRBJ1-1	-	TRBV9	TGTGCCAGCAGCGTGCCATCTTTGGTAGCTTTCTTT	CASSVPSLVAFF
many	TRBJ1-1	TRBD1	TRBV6-2/TRBV6-3	TGTGCCAGCAATTTCATCGGGACAGGCAACACTGAAGCTTTCTTT	CASNFIGTGNTEAFF
once	TRBJ2-6	-	TRBV11-1	TGTGCCAGCAGCTTGTGGAGCGGGGCCAACGTCCTGACTTTC	CASSLWSGANVLTF
-	TRBJ1-4	-	TRBV29-1	TGCAGCGTTGCGCCAGGGGCCCAGGCCGAAAAACTGTTTTTT	CSVAPGAQAEKLFF
few	TRBJ2-5	-	TRBV19	TGTGCCAGTAGTATAGATCGTCGGTCTAGATTTAAAGAGACCCAGTACTTC	CASSIDRRSRFKETQYF
many	TRBJ2-1	-	TRBV7-3	TGTGCCAGCAGCTTAAATAGCCATATCGACTCCTACAATGAGCAGTTCTTC	CASSLNSHIDSYNEQFF
-	TRBJ2-5	TRBD1	TRBV11-2	TGTGCCAGCAGCTTAGAAATGAGGACAGGGATGGAGACCCAGTACTTC	CASSLEMRTGMETQYF
many	TRBJ1-5	-	TRBV29-1	TGCAGCATTGGACAGTCCAATCAGCCCCAGCATTTT	CSIGQSNQPQHF
many	TRBJ2-1	TRBD1	TRBV7-2	TGTGCCAGCAGCCGGACAGGGCCCTCCTACAATGAGCAGTTCTTC	CASSRTGPSYNEQFF
many	TRBJ1-2	TRBD1	TRBV29-1	TGCAGCGACCGGGACAGGCTCTATGGCTACACCTTC	CSDRDRLYGYTF
many	TRBJ2-7	-	TRBV7-2	TGTGCCAGCAGCCGCCGGGACGCAGGCTACGAGCAGTACTTC	CASSRRDAGYEQYF
once	TRBJ1-6	-	TRBV6-6	TGTGCCAGCAGTTACGAGGGACCCCTCCACTTT	CASSYEGPLHF
many	TRBJ2-3	TRBD2	TRBV27	TGTGCCAGCAGTTTATTGCTAGCGGGAGGAACAGATACGCAGTATTTT	CASSLLLAGGTDTQYF
many	TRBJ1-1	-	TRBV7-6	TGTGCCAGCAGCTCTGGGGCGAACACTGAAGCTTTCTTT	CASSSGANTEAFF
many	TRBJ1-3	TRBD1	TRBV7-9	TGTGCCAGCAGCTTAGCTGGACAGGGGTTTTACTCTGGAAACACCATATATTTT	CASSLAGQGFYSGNTIYF
few	TRBJ2-7	TRBD1	TRBV29-1	TGCAGCGTTCTCTCGACAGGGGGTCAATACGAGCAGTACTTC	CSVLSTGGQYEQYF
-	TRBJ1-1	-	TRBV30	TGTGCCTGGAGTGTCGATGGTACTGAAGCTTTCTTT	CAWSVDGTEAFF
many	TRBJ2-7	TRBD2	TRBV20-1	TGCAGTGCTAGAGATGGGCTAGCGGGGGAAGAGCAGTACTTC	CSARDGLAGEEQYF
many	TRBJ2-6	-	TRBV6-1	TGTGCCAGCAGTGTGACCCGGGGAGCTGGGGCCAACGTCCTGACTTTC	CASSVTRGAGANVLTF
many	TRBJ1-2	TRBD1	TRBV19	TGTGCCAGTAGTATAGGCAGGGGGTACGGCTACACCTTC	CASSIGRGYGYTF
many	TRBJ1-5	-	TRBV20-1	TGCAGTGCTAGCGAACCGGGACAGCCCCAGCATTTT	CSASEPGQPQHF
many	TRBJ1-1	TRBD1	TRBV20-1	TGCAGTGCTGGGGACAGTAACACTGAAGCTTTCTTT	CSAGDSNTEAFF
many	TRBJ1-1	-	TRBV6-1	TGTGCCAGCAAGGCAGGGACGAGGAACACTGAAGCTTTCTTT	CASKAGTRNTEAFF
many	TRBJ2-3	TRBD2	TRBV7-2	TGTGCCAGCAGCTTAGTTGCGTCTAGCGGGCCCGCAGATACGCAGTATTTT	CASSLVASSGPADTQYF
many	TRBJ1-2	TRBD1	TRBV20-1	TGCAGTGCTAGGGAGGACAGGAGATATGGCTACACCTTC	CSAREDRRYGYTF
many	TRBJ2-2	-	TRBV7-9	TGTGCCAGCAGCTTAGTGGACGGGGAGCTGTTTTTT	CASSLVDGELFF
many	TRBJ1-1	-	TRBV2	TGTGCCATATCAACCTGGAGGGATATCACTGAAGCTTTCTTT	CAISTWRDITEAFF
many	TRBJ1-1	-	TRBV6-6	TGTGCCAGCAGTTACGGCGGAGTTGAAGCTTTCTTT	CASSYGGVEAFF
-	TRBJ2-1	TRBD2	TRBV20-1	TGCAGTGACTCACCCTGGACTAGCGGGAGCTACAATGAGCAGTTCTTC	CSDSPWTSGSYNEQFF
many	TRBJ1-5	-	TRBV6-2/TRBV6-3	TGTGCCAGCAGCTACCCCCGACCCCTACTCCATTTT	CASSYPRPLLHF
many	TRBJ2-5	-	TRBV7-9	TGTGCCAGCAGCTTAGGGCTGACCCAAGAGACCCAGTACTTC	CASSLGLTQETQYF
many	TRBJ2-7	TRBD1	TRBV6-1	TGTGCCAGCAAGAAGGACAGGCTCTACGAGCAGTACTTC	CASKKDRLYEQYF
many	TRBJ1-2	-	TRBV7-2	TGTGCCAGCAGCTTCTCCTATGGCTACACCTTC	CASSFSYGYTF
many	TRBJ1-1	-	TRBV19	TGTGCCAGTAGTATACAACGTACGAGTACCGACAACCTAAACACTGAAGCTTTCTTT	CASSIQRTSTDNLNTEAFF
few	TRBJ2-7	TRBD2	TRBV3-1	TGTGCCAGCAGCTTCCGCCTAGCGGGGGGGCCGAAGGAGCAGTACTTC	CASSFRLAGGPKEQYF
many	TRBJ2-1	TRBD2	TRBV24-1	TGTGCCACCAGTGATTGGGCTAGCGGGAGAGGGCATGAGCAGTTCTTC	CATSDWASGRGHEQFF